This TCR beta chain was recovered during a study of T cell repertoires in cytomegalovirus infection (dated by TCRdb to between 2018 and 2020). Background on the whole study: Because public TCR beta signatures pointed to carriage of CMV infection together with the matching HLA type, the HLA type of each donor mattered for the analysis.

Sequenced on an Illumina HiSeq 1500. In TCRdb, the public reads were trimmed at Q25 with fastp and aligned with MiXCR, with productive beta chains retained. Rows with one shared CDR3 protein collapse into an entry with the most common genes and DNA. Counted in this sample were about 300,000 distinct CDR3 sequences; roughly a tenth of them appeared once. Approximately 2.4% of the sample is taken by the ten largest. Worth noting for this clonotype: The antigen it recognizes is unknown. No per-base quality is available; no much larger clone lies one base away.

Broad study findings and their caveats: The ex vivo response was dominated by HLA-C-restricted CMV-specific TCR beta clonotypes, and the single most frequent clonotype in two of eight donors was supplied by these HLA-C-restricted clonotypes. Cumulative frequency of public TCR beta family members discriminated carriers of CMV infection plus the relevant HLA type in this cohort and an independent approximately 370-donor cohort.

Sequences were obtained from PBMCs. The TCR sequence derives from a human donor in good health (CMV status not recorded). Some clones in this sample may be carry-over from other donors' samples.

The encoded CDR3 is CASSYTGVQPQHF. The DNA reads TGTGCCAGCAGTTATACTGGGGTCCAGCCCCAGCATTTT. Rearrangement joined TRBV6-6 to TRBJ1-5; the D gene cannot be named for sure. V is clipped by 3 bases and J by 7 bases, and the sequence between their germline boundaries is 10 bases long. Including the terminal cysteine and phenylalanine, the CDR3 comprises 13 residues. The read is trimmed to its CDR3 DNA, 39 bases read in frame from base 1. Sequences MNHNY (CDR1) and SVGAGI (CDR2) are obtained from the germline V gene (reference sequence).